This T cell receptor beta chain was captured by sequencing in a study of PD-1 blockade in classical Hodgkin lymphoma. Every single patient, without exception, relapsed after autologous stem cell transplantation, and brentuximab vedotin exposure varied. Thawed PBMCs underwent magnetic negative selection to obtain purified CD8+ T cells. This table comes from immunoSEQ multiplex PCR, and its TCRdb copy is limited to in-frame clones, with some not included. The table has 11,000 or so clones, roughly 84% seen once. Germline V gene lookup returns CDR1 SGDLS and CDR2 YYNGEE. The germline V and J ends were trimmed by 4 bases and 8 bases, with 9 bases remaining between them. The CDR3 length is 12 residues. Turning to this clone: Its antigen is as yet unknown.

Study-wide findings and caveats: Newly diagnosed and completely responding patients shared comparable baseline diversity.

The source was CD8+ T cells from blood, collected at baseline. The clonotype originates from a human donor with classical Hodgkin lymphoma. V is TRBV9 and J is TRBJ2-2; a weak D match, TRBD1 (6 bases). CDR3 residues: CASSLGAGELFF. CDR3 coding DNA: TGTGCCAGCAGCCTGGGGGCGGGGGAGCTGTTTTTT.